A selection of T cell receptor beta chains follows, all from one sample in a study of T cell responses to AZD1222 COVID-19 vaccine. Only in-frame clones appear in the TCRdb table, and some are missing; sequencing was by immunoSEQ multiplex PCR. The repertoire holds more than 120,000 clones, 75% to 90% seen once, with approximately 1.6% in the top ten. The specimen comprised peripheral blood, sampled 28 days after the second AZD1222 dose. These receptors all stem from an adult who received the AZD1222 COVID-19 vaccine. Each CDR3 is given with its conserved first and last residue. Each record gives: V gene, J gene, clone size, CDR3 protein. Size values are once, few and many counts, or a class for expanded clones, and some rows have none.

>TRBV28|TRBJ1-3|.
CASRHGTVGSGNTIYF
>TRBV19|TRBJ2-5|.
CATQTGTGIKETQYF
>TRBV27|TRBJ2-6|.
CASKTRQANVLTF
>TRBV11-1|TRBJ2-5|.
CASSTAGLTTRETQYF
>TRBV20-1|TRBJ1-1|.
CSAGGLGAFF
>TRBV2|TRBJ2-4|.
CASSEEGTAKNIQYF
>TRBV6-2/TRBV6-3|TRBJ2-2|.
CASSYRSRVAGELFF
>TRBV5-6|TRBJ1-6|.
CASSHGQTPRDSPLHF
>TRBV30|TRBJ1-6|once
CAEGEPNSPLHF
>TRBV6-6|TRBJ1-1|.
CASSPGPRNTEAFF
>TRBV20-1|TRBJ1-4|.
CSASDSLRGGNEKLFF
>TRBV10-3|TRBJ1-1|.
CAISENGASTGTEAFF
>TRBV28|TRBJ1-5|.
CASSLIGGGQPQHF
>TRBV14|TRBJ1-1|.
CASSQRRENTEAFF
>TRBV19|TRBJ2-7|.
CASSLASDFYEQYF
>TRBV29-1|TRBJ2-5|.
CSGWDSSGSETQYF
>TRBV7-8|TRBJ1-1|.
CASSPGVGTEAFF
>TRBV19|TRBJ2-1|.
CASSIVREVSNEQFF
>TRBV5-1|TRBJ1-1|.
CASSSRGRGSTEAFF
>TRBV29-1|TRBJ1-3|.
CSAVLRAGTVGNTIYF
>TRBV5-6|TRBJ1-6|.
CASSLVQEGISPLHF
>TRBV10-1|TRBJ2-1|.
CASSEGGIGNEQFF
>TRBV11-1|TRBJ1-2|.
CASSLEDGGYGYTF
>TRBV30|TRBJ1-5|.
CAWSIRTVVGDSNQPQHF
>TRBV5-5|TRBJ2-2|.
CASSLRGGTSGMAGELFF
>TRBV18|TRBJ2-5|.
CASSPNKGSRSKETQYF
>TRBV11-2|TRBJ2-6|.
CASSLGWGGPGANVLTF
>TRBV7-9|TRBJ2-7|.
CASSDSGRAFGVF
>TRBV5-1|TRBJ2-3|.
CASSLVAGVTDTQYF
>TRBV3-1/TRBV3-2|TRBJ2-1|.
CASSQDIGSSYNEQFF
>TRBV29-1|TRBJ2-3|.
CSANPGGISTDTQYF
>TRBV24-1|TRBJ2-5|.
CATSDGTWGETQYF
>TRBV28|TRBJ1-5|once
CASRPGGARQPQHF
>TRBV4-1|TRBJ2-3|.
CASSQDHRLADTQYF
>TRBV28|TRBJ1-5|.
CASSFFTQPPQHF
>TRBV24-1|TRBJ2-7|.
CATSGGLVFSDAYEQYF
>TRBV6-5|TRBJ1-4|.
CASSSQGRGNEKLFF
>TRBV6-6|TRBJ1-2|.
CASSPRSTGYTF
>TRBV11-1|TRBJ2-6|once
CASSFGGVGANVLTF
>TRBV20-1|TRBJ1-1|.
CSAGQVTEAFF
>TRBV28|TRBJ2-7|.
CASSPPGQGAYEQYF
>TRBV5-5|TRBJ2-3|.
CASRLRTSGSTDTQYF
>TRBV28|TRBJ2-5|.
CASSDGDTGRETQYF
>TRBV18|TRBJ2-6|.
CASSPTPAGAPGGANVLTF
>TRBV20-1|TRBJ2-1|.
CSASSGGGYNEQFF
>TRBV27|TRBJ1-2|.
CASSLGGAANYGYTF
>TRBV18|TRBJ1-5|.
CASSPPGVPNQPQHF
>TRBV11-3|TRBJ2-2|.
CASSLARGHGELFF
>TRBV21-1|TRBJ1-3|few
CASSKFVTGGFSGNTIYF
>TRBV5-6|TRBJ1-2|.
CASSPRPGQGVGYTF
>TRBV3-1/TRBV3-2|TRBJ1-1|few
CASSQEGTGGPRAFF
>TRBV5-6|TRBJ1-1|.
CASSLPGLEAFF
>TRBV27|TRBJ2-2|.
CASKGQGNTGELFF
>TRBV9|TRBJ2-2|.
CTSSVLAGTGELFF
>TRBV7-3|TRBJ1-5|.
CASSLTGSNQPQHF
>TRBV28|TRBJ1-6|once
CASEIGSYNSPLHF
>TRBV9|TRBJ2-7|.
CASSLPGDEQYF
>TRBV28|TRBJ2-7|.
CASSPLGPSAGGVYEQYF